Each of the 24 T cell receptor beta chains below was sequenced from the same sample in a study of blood T cell repertoires in COVID-19. Profiling relied on immunoSEQ multiplex PCR, and the TCRdb table lists in-frame clones only, not all of them. The sample contains roughly 99,000 clones, about four fifths of which appear only once. Sequenced material: peripheral blood. All receptors derive from a human donor in a cohort sampled during active COVID-19.

The chain links TRBV5-1 to TRBJ2-3; TRBD2 agrees at 10 bases. Germline assignment: CDR1 SGHRS and CDR2 YFSETQ. V was clipped by 0 bases and J by 4 bases; unmatched bases: 5. The CDR3 runs to 16 residues. Here the CDR3 reads CASSLGTSGIADTQYF. DNA of the CDR3: TGCGCCAGCAGCTTGGGAACTAGCGGGATTGCAGATACGCAGTATTTT.

This rearrangement joins TRBV4-3 to TRBJ1-5, with a possible D match to TRBD1 (6 bases). In germline, CDR1 is LGHNA, CDR2 YSLEER. The CDR3 runs 16 residues. The V and J ends lost 1 base and 6 bases respectively, with 16 bases between them. CDR3 sequence: CASSQVLGAEGQPQHF. The CDR3 DNA follows: TGCGCCAGCAGCCAAGTCTTGGGGGCTGAGGGTCAGCCCCAGCATTTT.

J is TRBJ2-1 and V is TRBV5-1; D not certain. Between the trimmed V and J ends, which lost 1 base and 7 bases, there was a span of 6 bases. CDR1 and CDR2 (germline): SGHRS, YFSETQ. The CDR3 consists of 12 residues. CDR3 DNA: TGCGCCAGCAGCTTGTCTAGTAATGAGCAGTTCTTC. This encodes CASSLSSNEQFF.

This clone was seen at least ten times. The genes are TRBV7-3 and TRBJ1-3; a possible D gene is TRBD1 (6 bases). Deletions cut 6 bases from V and 0 bases from J, with 15 bases between. There are 16 residues in the CDR3. Looked up from germline, CDR1 is SGHTA and CDR2 is FQGTGA. The CDR3 DNA is TGTGCCAGCAGTCACTTTCCAGGGGCCTCTGGAAACACCATATATTTT. Translating it yields CASSHFPGASGNTIYF. The full variable domain, its missing parts supplied by reference TRBV7-3 and TRBJ1-3, is GAGVSQTPSNKVTEKGKYVELRCDPISGHTALYWYRQSLGQGPEFLIYFQGTGAADDSGLPNDRFFAVRPEGSVSTLKIQRTERGDSAVYLCASSHFPGASGNTIYFGEGSWLTVV.

CDR3 coding DNA: TGTGCCAGCAGTTACGGCGGGAAATCCGGAAACACCATATATTTT. Translated, it gives CASSYGGKSGNTIYF. V usage is TRBV6-2 or TRBV6-3 and J usage is TRBJ1-3; D remains ambiguous. Germline V gene data show CDR1 as MNHEY and CDR2 as SVGEGT. The CDR3 spans 15 residues. V shed 2 bases and J shed 4 bases, with 12 bases lying between them.

The CDR3 here is CASRGGLAELTDTQYF. CDR3 DNA: TGTGCCAGCAGGGGGGGGCTAGCGGAACTCACAGATACGCAGTATTTT. The rearrangement uses TRBV6-6 and TRBJ2-3; D is perhaps TRBD2 (7 bases). This CDR3 spans 16 amino acids. Between the trimmed V and J ends, which lost 6 bases and 2 bases, there was a span of 18 bases. Germline CDR1 and CDR2: MNHNY and SVGAGI (reference sequence).

The CDR3 sequence: CASRVDRAGVGNQPQHF. In DNA form, the CDR3 reads TGTGCCAGCAGAGTGGACAGGGCAGGCGTGGGCAATCAGCCCCAGCATTTT. The V call is TRBV7-8, the J call TRBJ1-5; 8 nucleotides match TRBD1. The CDR3 sequence is 17 residues long. Germline V gene data show CDR1 as SGHVS and CDR2 as FQNEAQ. Trimming cost V 6 bases and J 2 bases; bases outside gene matches: 12.

This chain joins TRBV19 and TRBJ1-4; no definite D call. The CDR3 contains 17 residues. Per the germline V gene, CDR1 is LNHDA and CDR2 is SQIVND (reference sequence). Trimming cost V 4 bases and J 11 bases, with 26 bases left between them. The CDR3 here is CASSKSTSGRAYEKLFF. The CDR3 DNA sequence: TGTGCCAGTAGTAAGAGTACTTCTGGGCGAGCATACGAGAAACTGTTTTTT. The full variable domain, its missing parts supplied by reference TRBV19 and TRBJ1-4, is DGGITQSPKYLFRKEGQNVTLSCEQNLNHDAMYWYRQDPGQGLRLIYYSQIVNDFQKGDIAEGYSVSREKKESFPLTVTSAQKNPTAFYLCASSKSTSGRAYEKLFFGSGTQLSVL.

There are a few counts of this clone. This chain joins TRBV5-1 and TRBJ1-4; 7 bases line up with TRBD1. The germline V gene has CDR1 SGHRS and CDR2 YFSETQ. The CDR3 totals 13 residues. With 4 bases clipped from V and 8 bases from J, the junction kept 5 bases outside the gene matches. CDR3 amino acids: CASSRRQGEKLFF. The CDR3 DNA sequence: TGCGCCAGCAGCCGGAGACAGGGCGAAAAACTGTTTTTT.

This chain joins TRBV30 and TRBJ1-2; 7 bases agree with TRBD1. This CDR3 has 14 amino acids. Germline-derived CDR1 and CDR2 are GTSNPN and SVGIG (reference sequence). Trimming cost V 4 bases and J 1 base; bases outside gene matches: 6. In DNA, the CDR3 is TGTGCCTGGACCCCAGGGGGTATTAACTATGGCTACACCTTC. Its protein product is CAWTPGGINYGYTF.

This chain uses TRBV28 with TRBJ1-4; D uncertain. This CDR3 has 13 residues. Germline V gene lookup returns CDR1 MDHEN and CDR2 SYDVKM. Trimming cost V 3 bases and J 4 bases, with 6 bases left between them. CDR3 bases: TGTGCCAGCAGTTTTACGGGTAATGAAAAACTGTTTTTT. This sequence encodes CASSFTGNEKLFF.

The chain uses TRBV28 and TRBJ1-1, with TRBD1 matching 9 bases. The length of the CDR3 is 13 residues. The V and J ends lost 8 bases and 4 bases, in that order; junction bases with no gene match: 5. Germline CDR1 MDHEN, CDR2 SYDVKM. In DNA form, the CDR3 reads TGTGCCAGCCCCGGGACAGGGACCACTGAAGCTTTCTTT. Translation gives CASPGTGTTEAFF.

V and J are TRBV6-5 and TRBJ1-1, with 8 bases identical to TRBD1. Germline V lookup: CDR1 MNHEY, CDR2 SVGAGI. V lost 5 bases to trimming and J lost 6 bases; unmatched junction nucleotides: 8. The CDR3 runs to 14 residues. For the CDR3, the DNA is TGTGCCAGCAGTACCCAGACAGGGGATGCTGAAGCTTTCTTT. Translation: CASSTQTGDAEAFF.

The chain carries TRBV29-1 and TRBJ1-1; D ambiguous. The CDR3 consists of 12 residues. Germline CDR1 reads SQVTM; CDR2 reads ANQGSEA. V lost 8 bases and J 4 bases, leaving 14 bases between the germline ends. CDR3 amino acids: CSLAEAGTEAFF. The CDR3, as DNA: TGCAGCTTGGCGGAGGCAGGCACTGAAGCTTTCTTT.

This sequence joins TRBV5-4 and TRBJ1-1; 7 bases line up with TRBD1. Unmatched junction bases numbered 5, after V lost 0 bases and J lost 0 bases. Germline loops: CDR1 SGHNT, CDR2 YYREEE (reference sequence). The CDR3 is 16 residues long. The CDR3 bases are TGTGCCAGCAGCTTGGGTGGGACAGTTATGAACACTGAAGCTTTCTTT. This encodes CASSLGGTVMNTEAFF.

The chain joins TRBV6-2 or TRBV6-3 to TRBJ2-7, with 7 bases fitting TRBD2. Looked up from germline, CDR1 is MNHEY and CDR2 is SVGEGT. The CDR3 consists of 17 residues. The V and J ends lost 2 bases and 5 bases, in that order; junction bases with no gene match: 15. Here the CDR3 DNA reads TGTGCCAGCAGTTACGAGAGGGAGGGACGGACCCGTCACGAGCAGTACTTC. Translating it yields CASSYEREGRTRHEQYF.

This clone appeared once. This sequence joins TRBV14 and TRBJ1-1, with D hard to call. This CDR3 comprises 11 residues. Deletions cut 4 bases from V and 4 bases from J, with 4 bases between. Germline V gene sequence: CDR1 SGHDN, CDR2 FVKESK. The DNA for the CDR3 is TGTGCCAGCAGCCTCGGCACTGAAGCTTTCTTT. Residues: CASSLGTEAFF. The entire variable domain, with the rest obtained from reference TRBV14 and TRBJ1-1, is as follows: EAGVTQFPSHSVIEKGQTVTLRCDPISGHDNLYWYRRVMGKEIKFLLHFVKESKQDESGMPNNRFLAERTGGTYSTLKVQPAELEDSGVYFCASSLGTEAFFGQGTRLTVV.

The chain carries TRBV6-1 and TRBJ2-7; TRBD2 matches at 7 bases. The CDR3 covers 15 residues. Trimming took 0 bases from V and 5 from J; bases not matched to a gene: 7. The V gene's germline CDR1 is MNHNS and CDR2 SASEGT. The CDR3 here is CASSEAWGRGHEQYV. As DNA, the CDR3 is TGTGCCAGCAGTGAAGCATGGGGGAGGGGCCACGAGCAGTACGTC.

The rearrangement uses TRBV12-3 or TRBV12-4 and TRBJ1-1; D possibly corresponds to TRBD1 (5 bases). This CDR3 is built from 11 residues. Trimming removed 8 bases at V and 7 bases at J, with 11 bases between. The chain's CDR3 is CASRQGSEAFF. The CDR3 DNA reads TGTGCCAGCCGCCAGGGAAGTGAAGCTTTCTTT.

This clone appeared a single time. The V and J genes are TRBV20-1 and TRBJ2-7; D is uncertain. Germline values: CDR1 DFQATT, CDR2 SNEGSKA (reference sequence). V shed 5 bases and J shed 4 bases, with 6 bases lying between them. CDR3 length: 10 amino acids. In DNA form, the CDR3 reads TGCAGTGCTCTCTCTTACGAGCAGTACTTC. Translated, it gives CSALSYEQYF.

This clone was seen a single time. This chain links TRBV4-3 with TRBJ2-3; 8 bases line up with TRBD2. The CDR3 runs to 16 residues. Germline trimming cut 5 bases from V and 1 base from J; bases unmatched to any gene: 8. Germline CDR1 reads LGHNA; CDR2 reads YSLEER. The CDR3 reads CASSETSGYGTDTQYF. DNA of the CDR3: TGCGCCAGCAGCGAAACTAGCGGCTACGGCACAGATACGCAGTATTTT.

The chain has TRBV3-1 (or the pseudogene TRBV3-2) and TRBJ1-2; D is unclear. Trimming pared 0 bases from V and 5 bases from J, leaving 4 bases between. Germline CDR1 LGHDT, CDR2 YNNKEL (reference sequence). This CDR3 contains 12 residues. CDR3 DNA: TGTGCCAGCAGCCAAGACTTATATGGCTACACCTTC. Translated: CASSQDLYGYTF.

The gene calls are TRBV2 and TRBJ2-7; a possible D gene is TRBD1 (6 bases). Deletions cut 6 bases from V and 0 bases from J, with 15 bases between. This CDR3 is built from 15 residues. Germline V lookup: CDR1 SNHLY, CDR2 FYNNEI. The CDR3 sequence: CASSDLGHPSYEQYF. The CDR3 bases are TGTGCCAGCAGCGATCTGGGACATCCCTCCTACGAGCAGTACTTC.

This chain uses TRBV3-1 (or the pseudogene TRBV3-2) with TRBJ1-2; 8 bases fit TRBD1. Germline lookup yields CDR1 LGHDT and CDR2 YNNKEL (reference sequence). Trimming at V came to 1 base and at J to 4 bases, leaving 5 bases not matched to a gene. The CDR3 contains 15 residues. CDR3 residues: CASSQADRGGYGYTF. The CDR3 DNA sequence: TGTGCCAGCAGCCAAGCTGACAGGGGAGGCTATGGCTACACCTTC.